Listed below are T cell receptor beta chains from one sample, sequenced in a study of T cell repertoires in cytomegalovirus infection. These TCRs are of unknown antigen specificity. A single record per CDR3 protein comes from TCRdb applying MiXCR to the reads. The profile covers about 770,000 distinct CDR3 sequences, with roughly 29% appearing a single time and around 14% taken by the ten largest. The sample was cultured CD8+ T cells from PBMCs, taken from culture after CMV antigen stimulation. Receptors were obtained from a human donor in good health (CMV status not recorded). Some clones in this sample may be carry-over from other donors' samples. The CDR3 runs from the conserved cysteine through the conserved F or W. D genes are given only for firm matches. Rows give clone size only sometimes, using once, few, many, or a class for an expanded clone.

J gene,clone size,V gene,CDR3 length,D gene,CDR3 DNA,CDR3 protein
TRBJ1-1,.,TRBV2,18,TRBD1,TGTGCCAGCGGATGGGGGTGGACAGGGGGCTCTGGGAACACTGAAGCTTTCTTT,CASGWGWTGGSGNTEAFF
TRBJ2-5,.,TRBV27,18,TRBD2,TGTGCCAGCAGTTTGACTAGCGGGGGGCCACCGACGGGAGAGACCCAGTACTTC,CASSLTSGGPPTGETQYF
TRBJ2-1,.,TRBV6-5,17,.,TGTGCCAGCAGTTACAGCCTGGGCAGGCCAACCTACAATGAGCAGTTCTTC,CASSYSLGRPTYNEQFF
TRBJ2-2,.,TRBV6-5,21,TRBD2,TGTGCCAGCAGTTACTCGCCAGGAGGGCCGACGGGGGGGCCGTTCCGCGGGGAGCTGTTTTTT,CASSYSPGGPTGGPFRGELFF
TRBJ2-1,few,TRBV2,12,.,TGTGCCAGCAGTGGGACAGAGCGCAGGCAGTTCTTC,CASSGTERRQFF
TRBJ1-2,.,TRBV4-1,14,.,TGCGCCAGCAGCCTCCTACACGCTAACTATGGCTACACCTTC,CASSLLHANYGYTF
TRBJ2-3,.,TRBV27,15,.,TGTGCCAGCAGTTTATTACGCTCTAGCACAGATACGCAGTATTTT,CASSLLRSSTDTQYF
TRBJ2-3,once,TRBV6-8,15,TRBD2,TGTGCCAGCAGCCGTTCTGGGGGGGGCACAGATACGCAGTATTTT,CASSRSGGGTDTQYF
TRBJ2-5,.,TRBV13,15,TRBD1,TGTGCCAGCAGCTGGGGACAGCTCGCCCAAGAGACCCAGTACTTC,CASSWGQLAQETQYF
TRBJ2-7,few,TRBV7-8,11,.,TGTGCCAGCAGCACTCGGAACGAGCAGTACTTC,CASSTRNEQYF
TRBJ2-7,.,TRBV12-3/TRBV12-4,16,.,TGTGCCAGCAGTTTAGCTTGGACAGCTACCTCCTACGAGCAGTACTTC,CASSLAWTATSYEQYF
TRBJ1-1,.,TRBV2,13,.,TGTGCCAGCAGTGATTCCGGGACCCTGGGAGCTTTCTTT,CASSDSGTLGAFF
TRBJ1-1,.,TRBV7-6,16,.,TGTGCCAGCAGCTCGTCAGGGGAGAGGGTTTCGGCTGAAGCTTTCTTT,CASSSSGERVSAEAFF
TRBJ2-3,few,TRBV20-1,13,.,TGCAGTGCTCCGGACCTATACACAGATACGCAGTATTTT,CSAPDLYTDTQYF
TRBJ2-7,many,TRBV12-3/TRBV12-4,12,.,TGTGCCAGCAGCCTAGGTGTAGGGAGGCAGTACTTC,CASSLGVGRQYF
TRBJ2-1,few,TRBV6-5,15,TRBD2,TGTGCCACCACCTGGACTAGCGGGGGGTCCGATGAGCAGTTCTTC,CATTWTSGGSDEQFF
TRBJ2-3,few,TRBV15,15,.,TGTGCCACCAGCAGAGATAGAGGAAAAGCCAATACGCAGTATTTT,CATSRDRGKANTQYF
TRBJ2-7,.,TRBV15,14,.,TGTGCCACCAGCAGAGATACCGGGCTCTACGAGCAGTACTTC,CATSRDTGLYEQYF
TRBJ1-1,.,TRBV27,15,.,TGTGCCAGCAGTTCTCCGGGACACACGAAGACTGAAGCTTTCTTT,CASSSPGHTKTEAFF
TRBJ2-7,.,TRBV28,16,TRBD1,TGTGCCAGCAGTTCTACCCACAGGGGGGATCCCTACGAGCAGTACTTC,CASSSTHRGDPYEQYF
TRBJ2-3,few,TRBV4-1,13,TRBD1,TGCGCCAGCAGCCAAGACGGGACAGGGAAGGAGTATTTT,CASSQDGTGKEYF
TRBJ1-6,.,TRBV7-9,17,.,TGTGCCAGCAGCTTCCGGGACTCATTCATCTATAATTCACCCCTCCACTTT,CASSFRDSFIYNSPLHF
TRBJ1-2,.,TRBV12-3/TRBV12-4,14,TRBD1,TGTGCCAGCGCCCCATGGGGGACAGGGGGTGGCTACACCTTC,CASAPWGTGGGYTF
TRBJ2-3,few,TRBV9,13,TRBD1,TGTGCCAGCAGTGTCAACAGGGGGGATACGCAGTATTTT,CASSVNRGDTQYF
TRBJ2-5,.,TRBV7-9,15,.,TGTGCCAGCAGCCATAGAGACGGGCAGCGCGAGACCCAGTACTTC,CASSHRDGQRETQYF
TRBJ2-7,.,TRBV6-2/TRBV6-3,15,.,TGTGCCAGCAGTGATCTTGCGGGGACCTCCTACGAGCAGTACTTC,CASSDLAGTSYEQYF
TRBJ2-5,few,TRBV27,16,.,TGTGCCAGCAGTGCCTCGACAGGGACTAACCAAGAGACCCAGTACTTC,CASSASTGTNQETQYF
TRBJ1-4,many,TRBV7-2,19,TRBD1,TGTGCCAGCAGCCTCCCGGGTGTGGGACAGGGGAATAATAATGAAAAACTGTTTTTT,CASSLPGVGQGNNNEKLFF
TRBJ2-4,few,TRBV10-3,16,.,TGTGCCATCAGTGGAGGAGGGGACCTAGCCAAAAACATTCAGTACTTC,CAISGGGDLAKNIQYF
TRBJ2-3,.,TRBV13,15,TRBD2,TGTGCCAGCAGTCAACATAGCGGGGGCACAGATACGCAGTATTTT,CASSQHSGGTDTQYF
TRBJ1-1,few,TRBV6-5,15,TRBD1,TGTGCCAGCAGTTCCGACAGGGTCGTGAACACTGAAGCTTTCTTT,CASSSDRVVNTEAFF
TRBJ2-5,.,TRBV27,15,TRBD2,TGTGCCAGCAGTTTAATCGGACTAGCGGGAGAGACCCAGTACTTC,CASSLIGLAGETQYF
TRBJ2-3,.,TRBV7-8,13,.,TGTGCCAGCGGTCCGGGGCCCACAGATACGCAGTATTTT,CASGPGPTDTQYF
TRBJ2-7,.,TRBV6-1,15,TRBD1,TGTGCCAGCAGCCTAATCCGGGACAGTCTCTACGAGCAGTACTTC,CASSLIRDSLYEQYF
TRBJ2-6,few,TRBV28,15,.,TGTGCCAGCAGTTTAAGGGGTCTAGGGGCCAACGTCCTGACTTTC,CASSLRGLGANVLTF
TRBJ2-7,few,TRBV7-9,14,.,TGTGCCAGCAGCCCCCGTGGGGGGGGCAACGAGCAGTACTTC,CASSPRGGGNEQYF
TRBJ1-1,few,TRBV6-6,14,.,TGTGCCAGCATCCTTAGGGGGAGAGGGTCGGACGCTTTCTTT,CASILRGRGSDAFF
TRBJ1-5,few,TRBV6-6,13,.,TGTGCCAGCATCGGATACCTAGATCAGCCCCAGCATTTT,CASIGYLDQPQHF
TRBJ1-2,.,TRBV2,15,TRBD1,TGTGCCAGCAGTGCCCGGGACAGGGGGGTCTATGGCTACACCTTC,CASSARDRGVYGYTF
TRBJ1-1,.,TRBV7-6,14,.,TGTGCCAGCAGCCTATCAACAGAGAACACTGAAGCTTTCTTT,CASSLSTENTEAFF
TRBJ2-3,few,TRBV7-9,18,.,TGTGCCAGCAGCTCCGACCGACAGATTTTATCTAGCACAGATACGCAGTATTTT,CASSSDRQILSSTDTQYF
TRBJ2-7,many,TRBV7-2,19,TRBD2,TGTGCCAGCAGCTCGAGGACTAGCGGGGGGATGCCGAGCTCCTACGAGCAGTACTTC,CASSSRTSGGMPSSYEQYF
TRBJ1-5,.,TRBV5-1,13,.,TGCGCCAGCAGCTTTGAGGGTAAACAGCCCCAGCATTTT,CASSFEGKQPQHF
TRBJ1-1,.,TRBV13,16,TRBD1,TGTGCCAGCAGCTTAGAGAGGACAGGGCCGAACACTGAAGCTTTCTTT,CASSLERTGPNTEAFF
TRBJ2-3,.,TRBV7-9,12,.,TGTGCCAGCAGCTTATGGCCCGATACGCAGTATTTT,CASSLWPDTQYF
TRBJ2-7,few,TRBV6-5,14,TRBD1,TGTGCCAGCAGCTCCGGGACAGGGATCCTCGAGCAGTACTTC,CASSSGTGILEQYF
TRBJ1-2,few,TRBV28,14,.,TGTGCCAGCATTTCCGGGACGGCCTTCTATGGCTACACCTTC,CASISGTAFYGYTF
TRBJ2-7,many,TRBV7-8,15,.,TGTGCCAGCAGCTTAGCGGAGACTAGTTTCTACGAGCAGTACTTC,CASSLAETSFYEQYF
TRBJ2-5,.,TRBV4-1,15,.,TGCGCCAGCAGCCAAGGGTGGGGCCCGTTGGAGACCCAGTACTTC,CASSQGWGPLETQYF
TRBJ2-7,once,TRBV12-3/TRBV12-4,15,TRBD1,TGTGCCAGCAGTAGCCGGGACAGATCTTACTACGAGCAGTACTTC,CASSSRDRSYYEQYF
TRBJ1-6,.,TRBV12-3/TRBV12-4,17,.,TGTGCCAGCAGTTCCCCCCCGGGGGAGGGGCGAAATTCACCCCTCCACTTT,CASSSPPGEGRNSPLHF
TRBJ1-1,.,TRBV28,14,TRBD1,TGTGCCAGCAGTTTCCTTGACAGGGACCCTGAAGCTTTCTTT,CASSFLDRDPEAFF
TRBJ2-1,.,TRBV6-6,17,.,TGTGCCAGCAGTTACGGGATGGGAGGGGGGGCCCAAAATGAGCAGTTCTTC,CASSYGMGGGAQNEQFF
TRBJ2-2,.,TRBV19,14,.,TGTGCCACCAAGGGACCTGGGGGACCCGGGGAGCTGTTTTTT,CATKGPGGPGELFF
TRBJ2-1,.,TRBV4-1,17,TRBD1,TGCGCCAGCAGCCAAGGGATACCGGGACAGGGAGACAATGAGCAGTTCTTC,CASSQGIPGQGDNEQFF
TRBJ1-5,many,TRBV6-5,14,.,TGTGCCAGCAGCTTACAGTTTTTAGGTCAGCCCCAGCATTTT,CASSLQFLGQPQHF
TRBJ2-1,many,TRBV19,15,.,TGTGCCAGTAGTATAGCCCCTAACTCCTACAATGAGCAGTTCTTC,CASSIAPNSYNEQFF
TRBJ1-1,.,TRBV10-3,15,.,TGTGCCATCAGTGAGGGTAGGGGAGTTCTGGTTGAAGCTTTCTTT,CAISEGRGVLVEAFF